These 31 T cell receptor beta chains share one sample of origin, sequenced in a study of read filtering for tumor transcriptome and immune sequencing. This library used roughly 400 ng RNA and molecular barcoded adaptors spanning alpha/delta and beta/gamma chains. One entry per CDR3 protein results from TCRdb running MiXCR on the reads. This sample yields around 26,000 distinct CDR3 sequences, of which roughly 14% are seen a single time; about 41% belongs to the top ten. Sequencing input: a population of CD138-negative cells sorted from bone marrow. The receptors originated from a donor aged 40 or over with multiple myeloma.

This chain links TRBV14 with TRBJ2-5; 11 nucleotides agree with TRBD2. Germline V gives CDR1 SGHDN, CDR2 FVKESK. V lost 4 bases, J lost 4 bases, and 8 bases stayed unmatched. CDR3 length equals 16 residues. The CDR3 nucleotides read TGTGCCAGCAGCCCAATTACTAGCGGGAGCGGAGAGACCCAGTACTTC. Translating it yields CASSPITSGSGETQYF.

This clonotype was found many times. The rearrangement joins TRBV29-1 to TRBJ2-5; D assignment may be TRBD1 or TRBD2 (5 bases each). The CDR3 runs to 13 residues. The germline gives CDR1 SQVTM, CDR2 ANQGSEA. V dropped 7 bases and J dropped 1 base, with 13 bases sitting between them. The CDR3 sequence: CSAPSGPQETQYF. The CDR3 DNA reads TGCAGCGCTCCCTCGGGGCCCCAAGAGACCCAGTACTTC.

The chain links TRBV28 to TRBJ1-4; no definite D call. The CDR3 consists of 12 residues. The germline V gene encodes CDR1 MDHEN and CDR2 SYDVKM. V was pared by 4 bases and J by 5 bases, with 5 bases between. Here the CDR3 DNA reads TGTGCCAGCAGTTCGAACAATGAAAAACTGTTTTTT. Its translation: CASSSNNEKLFF.

With respect to this clonotype: A much larger clone lies a single base off, so this may be a read error. The gene calls are TRBV25-1 and TRBJ2-7; the D gene is possibly TRBD2 (6 bases). Germline V gene lookup returns CDR1 MGHDK and CDR2 SYGVNS. CDR3 length: 14 amino acids. CDR3: CASSVGTRSYEQHF. As DNA, the CDR3 is TGTGCCAGCAGTGTCGGGACTCGCTCCTACGAGCAGCACTTC.

This clonotype was observed a few times. One end of the junction varies from germline; a read error may be responsible. The chain joins TRBV7-9 to TRBJ1-1, with unresolved D. Germline V gives CDR1 SEHNR, CDR2 FQNEAQ (reference sequence). The CDR3 is 14 residues long. The CDR3 protein is CASSLVLGYTGAFF. The CDR3 bases are TGTGCCAGCAGCTTAGTGCTGGGATACACTGGAGCTTTCTTT.

In DNA, the CDR3 is TGCGCCAGCAGCTTGTGGCGGGCGGGCACAGATACGCAGTATTTT. Its translation: CASSLWRAGTDTQYF. The rearrangement joins TRBV5-1 to TRBJ2-3; a possible D gene is TRBD2 (5 bases). The CDR3 is 15 residues long. Trimming pared 1 base from V and 1 base from J, leaving 10 bases between. Germline assignment: CDR1 SGHRS and CDR2 YFSETQ.

A note on this clonotype: Being one base from a much bigger clone, this may be a read error. The V call is TRBV10-3, the J call TRBJ2-5; D is ambiguous. This CDR3 contains 13 residues. Germline V CDR1 and CDR2: ENHRY, SYGVKD. V lost 10 bases and J 2 bases, leaving 14 bases between the germline ends. As DNA, the CDR3 is TGTGCCAGCTCGACTGATCGTCAAGAGACCCAGTACTTC. Its translation: CASSTDRQETQYF.

The CDR3 DNA sequence: TGTGCCAGTAGTAGCCGCCTAGCCCAGAGGGGCAATGAGCAGTTCTTC. Translated, it gives CASSSRLAQRGNEQFF. The chain recombines TRBV19 with TRBJ2-1; the D call may be TRBD1 or TRBD2 (5 bases each). CDR1 and CDR2 from the germline V gene are LNHDA and SQIVND (reference sequence). CDR3 length equals 16 residues. V was pared by 4 bases and J by 6 bases, with 19 bases between.

The table lists this clonotype with many counts. The chain uses TRBV29-1 and TRBJ1-4, with 7 bases matching TRBD1. The CDR3 length is 11 residues. Per the germline V gene, CDR1 is SQVTM and CDR2 is ANQGSEA. The V and J ends lost 5 bases and 13 bases, in that order; junction bases with no gene match: 7. In DNA, the CDR3 is TGCAGCGTTTGGACAGGAGGTGGACTGTTTTTT. Translated: CSVWTGGGLFF.

Turning to this clonotype: This could be a read error, since a much larger clone is one nucleotide away. This chain links TRBV7-9 with TRBJ2-7, with D unresolved. This CDR3 has 11 amino acids. CDR1 and CDR2 (germline): SEHNR, FQNEAQ (reference sequence). CDR3 amino acids: CANSFRYEQYF. The CDR3 region has the DNA TGTGCCAACAGCTTCCGCTACGAGCAGTACTTC.

Comment on this clonotype: One base separates it from a far larger clone, so it is likely a read error. The J gene is TRBJ2-1, the V gene TRBV6-2 or TRBV6-3; perhaps TRBD2 as D (6 bases). Germline V lookup: CDR1 MNHEY, CDR2 SVGEGT. CDR3 length equals 16 residues. This CDR3 reads CASSAKTRFTYNEQSF. Written as DNA, the CDR3 is TGTGCCAGCAGTGCTAAGACTAGATTTACTTACAATGAGCAGTCCTTC.

This clonotype was recorded many times. This sequence joins TRBV5-1 and TRBJ1-5; no clear D gene. This CDR3 contains 14 residues. Trimming shortened V by 2 bases and J by 4 bases, and 10 bases separated the two germline ends. Germline V gene lookup returns CDR1 SGHRS and CDR2 YFSETQ. CDR3 amino acids: CASSLDNPNQPQHF. For the CDR3, the DNA is TGCGCCAGCAGCTTAGACAACCCTAATCAGCCCCAGCATTTT.

In its sample, this clonotype ranks as hyperexpanded. The chain has TRBV28 and TRBJ2-6; D might be TRBD2 (6 bases). Deletions cut 7 bases from V and 0 bases from J, with 16 bases between. Germline V gives CDR1 MDHEN, CDR2 SYDVKM. This CDR3 has 17 residues. CDR3 amino acids: CASTRAGRFSGANVLTF. For the CDR3, the DNA is TGTGCCAGCACCCGAGCGGGCAGATTCTCTGGGGCCAACGTCCTGACTTTC.

For this clonotype: A much larger clone lies a single base off, so this may be a read error. The chain joins TRBV9 to TRBJ2-3; 7 bases are a match to TRBD2. The CDR3 is 17 residues long. V dropped 4 bases and J dropped 0; count of bases not matched to a gene: 11. Germline assignment: CDR1 SGDLS and CDR2 YYNGEE. CDR3 nucleotide sequence: TGTGCCAGCAGCATATCCCCTAGCGGAGTGAGCACAGATACGCAGTATTTT. Protein sequence: CASSISPSGVSTDTQYF.

This clonotype was picked up many times. The chain uses TRBV11-3 and TRBJ1-1; D remains ambiguous. Germline lookup yields CDR1 SGHNT and CDR2 YENEEA. Trimming left V 4 bases short and J 5 bases short, with 5 bases between. This CDR3 has 11 residues. The CDR3 DNA follows: TGTGCCAGCAGCTGGGGAACTGAAGCTTTCTTT. This translates into CASSWGTEAFF.

This clonotype was counted many times. This CDR3 is CASSSRGEWGLPDEQFF. CDR3 DNA: TGTGCCAGCAGCTCCCGGGGGGAGTGGGGACTTCCCGATGAGCAGTTCTTC. This chain uses TRBV7-2 with TRBJ2-1; TRBD2 agrees at 7 bases. The CDR3 is made up of 17 amino acids. CDR1 is SGHTA, CDR2 FQGNSA, per germline. Losses at the gene ends were 4 bases for V and 8 bases for J; bases not matched to a gene: 17.

This clonotype was seen ten or more times. The CDR3 sequence: CASSSLRLGSRSNQETQYF. CDR3 nucleotide sequence: TGTGCCAGTAGTTCCCTCCGACTCGGCTCGCGGTCCAACCAAGAGACCCAGTACTTC. The J gene is TRBJ2-5, the V gene TRBV19; D unresolved. The germline V gene encodes CDR1 LNHDA and CDR2 SQIVND (reference sequence). There are 19 residues in the CDR3. V gave up 5 bases and J gave up 0 bases, with 25 bases separating them.

This clonotype was seen ten or more times. V is TRBV7-9 and J is TRBJ2-3, with 16 bases identical to TRBD2. Germline V gene lookup returns CDR1 SEHNR and CDR2 FQNEAQ (reference sequence). The CDR3 runs 18 residues. Trimming at V came to 5 bases and at J to 1 base, leaving 6 bases not matched to a gene. CDR3 DNA: TGTGCCAGCAGCCCTGGGACTAGCGGGAGGGGCCGCACAGATACGCAGTATTTT. Its translation: CASSPGTSGRGRTDTQYF.

This clonotype occurred many times. The chain couples TRBV6-2 or TRBV6-3 to TRBJ2-3; no reliable D call. The V end was cut by 0 bases, the J end by 4 bases, with 14 bases between. The CDR3 covers 16 residues. CDR1 MNHEY and CDR2 SVGEGT come from the germline V gene. The DNA for the CDR3 is TGTGCCAGCAGTTACTCGAGGCCCAAGGGCTCAGATACGCAGTATTTT. This gives the protein CASSYSRPKGSDTQYF.

This clonotype was detected a few times. A much larger clone is a single base away; this may be a read error. The V gene is TRBV7-2, the J gene TRBJ1-1; TRBD1 matches at 9 bases. CDR1 is SGHTA and CDR2 is FQGNSA in the germline V gene. This CDR3 has 18 residues. The CDR3 spells CASCLFGGTGMGNTEAFF. The CDR3 DNA is TGTGCCAGCTGCTTATTTGGTGGGACAGGGATGGGGAACACTGAAGCTTTCTTT. Supplemented by reference TRBV7-2 and TRBJ1-1, the full variable domain reads GAGVSQSPSNKVTEKGKDVELRCDPISGHTALYWYRQSLGQGLEFLIYFQGNSAPDKSGLPSDRFSAERTGGSVSTLTIQRTQQEDSAVYLCASCLFGGTGMGNTEAFFGQGTRLTVV.

This clonotype appeared many times. The V gene is TRBV11-3, the J gene TRBJ2-1, with TRBD2 matching 15 bases. Losses at the gene ends were 10 bases for V and 8 bases for J; bases not matched to a gene: 6. Germline V gives CDR1 SGHNT, CDR2 YENEEA. CDR3 length: 14 residues. CDR3 loop: CATGTSGRRDEQFF. The CDR3 DNA reads as TGTGCCACCGGGACTAGCGGGAGGCGAGATGAGCAGTTCTTC.

The rearrangement joins TRBV18 to TRBJ2-2; 10 bases map to TRBD1. V shed 3 bases and J 3 bases; nucleotides not matched to a gene: 1. Germline values: CDR1 KGHSH, CDR2 LQKENI. CDR3 length: 15 amino acids. The CDR3 sequence is CASSPGQGDTGELFF. CDR3 DNA: TGTGCCAGCTCACCCGGACAGGGGGACACCGGGGAGCTGTTTTTT.

This clonotype was recorded many times. CDR3 residues: CASSLVAGGGVNYGYTF. CDR3 DNA: TGTGCCAGCAGCTTAGTGGCAGGGGGTGGGGTTAACTATGGCTACACCTTC. The rearrangement uses TRBV7-8 and TRBJ1-2; 7 bases line up with TRBD1. CDR3 length equals 17 residues. The junction had 9 bases not matched to a gene; V was cut back by 1 base and J by 1 base. The germline CDR1 and CDR2 sequences are SGHVS and FQNEAQ.

This clonotype has only a few counts. The V and J genes are TRBV29-1 and TRBJ2-1, with TRBD1 matching over 8 bases. CDR3 length equals 12 residues. V was clipped by 5 bases and J by 7 bases; unmatched bases: 4. Germline V lookup: CDR1 SQVTM, CDR2 ANQGSEA. This CDR3 reads CSVLGQGNEQFF. In DNA, the CDR3 is TGCAGCGTTTTAGGACAGGGAAATGAGCAGTTCTTC.

This clonotype was detected many times. The chain combines TRBV5-1 with TRBJ2-3; 9 bases map to TRBD2. With V trimmed by 2 bases and J by 3 bases, 7 bases remained unmatched. Germline assignment: CDR1 SGHRS and CDR2 YFSETQ. This CDR3 region has 16 residues. The CDR3 reads CASSFIPGLATDTQYF. The CDR3 DNA sequence: TGCGCCAGCAGCTTTATCCCGGGACTAGCTACAGATACGCAGTATTTT.

This clonotype has ten or more counts. The chain recombines TRBV28 with TRBJ1-2; D remains ambiguous. Germline loops: CDR1 MDHEN, CDR2 SYDVKM. The V and J ends lost 3 bases and 4 bases respectively, with 6 bases between them. The CDR3 length is 12 residues. Written as DNA, the CDR3 is TGTGCCAGCAGTTTCCAGGCCTATGGCTACACCTTC. Translation: CASSFQAYGYTF.

This clonotype has ten or more counts. The chain has TRBV3-1 and TRBJ1-1, with 7 positions matching TRBD1. The V gene's germline CDR1 is LGHDT and CDR2 YNNKEL (reference sequence). The CDR3 consists of 16 residues. V gave up 1 base and J gave up 1 base; unmatched junction bases: 6. CDR3 in DNA: TGTGCCAGCAGCCAAGCCGGGACAGTACCGAACACTGAAGCTTTCTTT. Translating gives CASSQAGTVPNTEAFF.

This clonotype was observed at least ten times. J is TRBJ2-7 and V is TRBV5-4; 12 bases are shared with TRBD2. Germline CDR1 reads SGHNT; CDR2 reads YYREEE (reference sequence). The trim removed 4 bases at V and 6 bases at J, leaving 5 bases unmatched. The CDR3 spans 14 residues. CDR3 residues: CASSTPSGRGEQYF. CDR3 sequence (DNA): TGTGCCAGCAGCACCCCTAGCGGGAGGGGCGAGCAGTACTTC.

This clonotype came up many times. This chain links TRBV10-3 with TRBJ2-7, with D uncertain. Trimming stripped 0 bases from V and 0 bases from J, with 3 bases between. Germline-derived CDR1 and CDR2 are ENHRY and SYGVKD. This CDR3 is built from 13 residues. In DNA form, the CDR3 reads TGTGCCATCAGTGAGTCCCCCTCCTACGAGCAGTACTTC. The encoded protein is CAISESPSYEQYF.

This clonotype was observed at least ten times. This chain links TRBV28 with TRBJ1-5; D is uncertain. V was cut by 8 bases and J by 0 bases, with 5 bases left in between. The CDR3 runs 12 residues. Germline V gives CDR1 MDHEN, CDR2 SYDVKM. Here the CDR3 reads CASRDSNQPQHF. The CDR3, as DNA: TGTGCCAGCCGAGATAGCAATCAGCCCCAGCATTTT.

This clonotype was observed at least ten times. J is TRBJ2-1 and V is TRBV5-1; D is uncertain. This CDR3 contains 15 residues. The germline V and J ends were trimmed by 3 bases and 0 bases, with 10 bases remaining between them. CDR1 and CDR2 (germline): SGHRS, YFSETQ. The CDR3, as DNA: TGCGCCAGCAGCTCAAGACGCAGCTCCTACAATGAGCAGTTCTTC. This translates into CASSSRRSSYNEQFF.